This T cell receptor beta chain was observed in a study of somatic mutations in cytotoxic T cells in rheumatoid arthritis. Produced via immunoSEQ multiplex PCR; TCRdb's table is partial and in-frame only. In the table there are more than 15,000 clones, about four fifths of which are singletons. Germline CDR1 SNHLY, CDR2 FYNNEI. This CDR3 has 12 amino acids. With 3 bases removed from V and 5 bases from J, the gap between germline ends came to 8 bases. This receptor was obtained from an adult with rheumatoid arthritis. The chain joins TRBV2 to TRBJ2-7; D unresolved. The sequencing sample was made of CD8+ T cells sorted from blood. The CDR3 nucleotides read TGTGCCAGCAGTGAGGTGGTGAACGAGCAGTACTTC. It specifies CASSEVVNEQYF.